One sample yielded the 2 T cell receptor beta chains listed below, sequenced in a study of OX40 agonist ivuxolimab in advanced cancers. The data were produced by immunoSEQ multiplex PCR, yet TCRdb's version contains in-frame clones alone and is incomplete. The repertoire has about 80,000 clones, roughly 84% of them found once; the top ten carry about 0.32%. This specimen consisted of CD4+ or CD8+ T cells sorted from blood, obtained in a trial of the OX40 agonist ivuxolimab. Receptor source: an adult with an advanced solid tumor such as melanoma, head and neck, liver or kidney cancer.

This clone was observed once. The rearrangement joins TRBV18 to TRBJ2-1; tentative D call: TRBD1 (5 bases). V was clipped by 5 bases and J by 5 bases, with 10 bases between them. Germline CDR1 and CDR2: KGHSH and LQKENI. The CDR3 totals 13 residues. CDR3 bases: TGTGCCAGCTCATCGACAGTAAACAATGAGCAGTTCTTC. It encodes CASSSTVNNEQFF.

This clone has a handful of counts. The V call is TRBV15, the J call TRBJ2-5; TRBD2 agrees at 7 bases. This CDR3 is built from 15 residues. Looked up from germline, CDR1 is LNHNV and CDR2 is YYDKDF (reference sequence). Trimming removed 0 bases from V and 5 bases from J; junction bases left unmatched: 6. CDR3 nucleotides: TGTGCCACCAGCAGAGAGGGGGGGATCCCTGAGACCCAGTACTTC. Protein sequence: CATSREGGIPETQYF.